This passage covers 27 T cell receptor beta chains from one sample sequenced in a study of T cells in Graves' hyperthyroidism and ophthalmopathy. Amplified TCR beta CDR3 regions came from RNA transcripts. The study used the HTBI primer set for a first-round RT-PCR of the TCR CDR3. TCRdb called the multiplex PCR reads again in MiXCR, with one record for every CDR3 protein. This sample yields about 840,000 distinct CDR3 sequences, of which 38% are seen a single time; 7% to 10% belongs to the top ten. The specimen was blood. The source of these receptors is a man between 18 and 29 years old with Graves' hyperthyroidism.

This chain uses TRBV19 with TRBJ2-7; maybe TRBD1 (6 bases). The CDR3 covers 15 residues. Trimming took off 3 bases at V and 2 bases at J, with 14 bases between the two ends. Germline assignment: CDR1 LNHDA and CDR2 SQIVND (reference sequence). The CDR3 here is CASSMAPGTTYEQYF. The DNA for the CDR3 is TGTGCCAGTAGTATGGCGCCAGGGACAACCTACGAGCAGTACTTC.

The chain couples TRBV20-1 to TRBJ2-7; D ambiguous. With 6 bases removed from V and 4 bases from J, the gap between germline ends came to 19 bases. Germline lookup yields CDR1 DFQATT and CDR2 SNEGSKA (reference sequence). The CDR3 is 14 residues long. The DNA for the CDR3 is TGCAGTGCGCCCCTTACTGGGCCCGGTTACGAGCAGTACTTC. Amino acids: CSAPLTGPGYEQYF.

The J gene is TRBJ2-7, the V gene TRBV2; TRBD1 aligns across 7 bases. CDR3 length: 11 amino acids. Germline V gives CDR1 SNHLY, CDR2 FYNNEI. J lost 6 bases, V lost 8 bases, and 4 bases had no gene match. CDR3 DNA: TGTGCCAGCCTCCGGGACAGCGAGCAGTACTTC. It translates to CASLRDSEQYF.

This clonotype has only one observation. The chain combines TRBV6-1 with TRBJ1-5; D may be TRBD1 (5 bases). Germline V gene data show CDR1 as MNHNS and CDR2 as SASEGT. Trimming left V 11 bases short and J 5 bases short, with 19 bases between. The CDR3 contains 14 residues. CDR3 protein: CAGSLVGVHQPQHF. The DNA for the CDR3 is TGTGCCGGATCTCTGGTGGGGGTACATCAGCCCCAGCATTTT.

This chain links TRBV16 with TRBJ1-4; D not certain. CDR1 and CDR2 from the germline V gene are KGHSY and FQNENV. Trimming cost V 4 bases and J 4 bases, with 13 bases left between them. The CDR3 has 15 residues. CDR3 coding DNA: TGTGCCAGCAGCCCGGGAGATAGCGTTAATGAAAAACTGTTTTTT. Translated, it gives CASSPGDSVNEKLFF.

The chain couples TRBV20-1 to TRBJ1-1, with D perhaps matching TRBD1 (6 bases). Germline CDR1 DFQATT, CDR2 SNEGSKA (reference sequence). V dropped 2 bases and J dropped 5 bases, with 15 bases sitting between them. The CDR3 spans 14 residues. The CDR3 sequence: CSARPGAPGTEAFF. CDR3 nucleotide sequence: TGCAGTGCTAGACCGGGGGCGCCTGGGACTGAAGCTTTCTTT.

About this clonotype: Because the CDR3 is missing its conserved closing phenylalanine or tryptophan, this is likely a read error. Because the CDR3's place on the DNA is in doubt, the DNA is left out and the CDR3 is given as listed by TCRdb. The V call is TRBV10-3, the J call TRBJ2-5; the table gives TRBD2 as D, unverified against the DNA. The V gene's germline CDR1 is ENHRY and CDR2 SYGVKD. The CDR3 has 11 amino acids, counting both end residues. CDR3 amino acids: CAISEYAGGYT.

The rearrangement uses TRBV15 and TRBJ2-6; D ambiguous. V shed 5 bases and J shed 0 bases, with 8 bases lying between them. The germline CDR1 and CDR2 sequences are LNHNV and YYDKDF (reference sequence). This CDR3 is 15 amino acids long. The chain's CDR3 is CATSRTVSGANVLTF. As DNA, the CDR3 is TGTGCCACCAGCCGGACCGTCTCTGGGGCCAACGTCCTGACTTTC.

In this sample, this clonotype turned up a few times. This chain uses TRBV7-9 with TRBJ1-1; 7 nucleotides line up with TRBD1. V trimming: 5 bases; J trimming: 0 bases; junction bases outside the gene matches: 6. The CDR3 has 15 amino acids. Germline V gives CDR1 SEHNR, CDR2 FQNEAQ (reference sequence). The CDR3 coding sequence is TGTGCCAGCAGCCGACAGGGCCGCGTGAACACTGAAGCTTTCTTT. Translation: CASSRQGRVNTEAFF. The full variable domain, completed using reference TRBV7-9 and TRBJ1-1, is DTGVSQNPRHKITKRGQNVTFRCDPISEHNRLYWYRQTLGQGPEFLTYFQNEAQLEKSRLLSDRFSAERPKGSFSTLEIQRTEQGDSAMYLCASSRQGRVNTEAFFGQGTRLTVV.

V usage is TRBV15 and J usage is TRBJ1-3; D possibly corresponds to TRBD1 (5 bases). CDR3 length equals 14 residues. Looked up from germline, CDR1 is LNHNV and CDR2 is YYDKDF (reference sequence). V lost 3 bases and J lost 2, with 8 bases in between. The CDR3 nucleotides read TGTGCCACCAGCAGCGAAGGGGCTGGAAACACCATATATTTT. Translated, it gives CATSSEGAGNTIYF.

The chain recombines TRBV19 with TRBJ1-1; 8 positions match TRBD1. The CDR3 runs 15 residues. CDR1 and CDR2 (germline): LNHDA, SQIVND (reference sequence). V shed 2 bases, J shed 4 bases, and the junction held 6 bases outside the gene matches. The CDR3 sequence: CASSIRRTGSTEAFF. In DNA form, the CDR3 reads TGTGCCAGTAGTATAAGGCGGACAGGGAGCACTGAAGCTTTCTTT.

This clonotype was seen many times. The chain uses TRBV29-1 and TRBJ1-1, with 7 nucleotides matching TRBD1. The CDR3 covers 13 residues. Losses at the gene ends were 7 bases for V and 0 bases for J; bases not matched to a gene: 5. CDR1 is SQVTM and CDR2 is ANQGSEA in the germline V gene. The CDR3 DNA is TGCAGCGGGGGGGGGACAGTGAACACTGAAGCTTTCTTT. Translating it yields CSGGGTVNTEAFF. The complete variable domain, with remaining parts taken from reference TRBV29-1 and TRBJ1-1, reads SAVISQKPSRDICQRGTSLTIQCQVDSQVTMMFWYRQQPGQSLTLIATANQGSEATYESGFVIDKFPISRPNLTFSTLTVSNMSPEDSSIYLCSGGGTVNTEAFFGQGTRLTVV.

This clonotype was found a few times. The gene calls are TRBV12-3 or TRBV12-4 and TRBJ1-5, with a tentative D call TRBD1 (6 bases). V was clipped by 7 bases and J by 4 bases, with 17 bases between them. The CDR3 consists of 15 residues. CDR3 bases: TGTGCCAGCACTCCCTCAGGGGTTGGTAATCAGCCCCAGCATTTT. Protein: CASTPSGVGNQPQHF.

The chain combines TRBV6-5 with TRBJ2-2, with TRBD2 identical over 7 bases. This CDR3 spans 14 amino acids. The germline V gene has CDR1 MNHEY and CDR2 SVGAGI. V shed 7 bases and J 3 bases; nucleotides not matched to a gene: 5. The CDR3 bases are TGTGCCAGCACCCTAGCGGAGTACACCGGGGAGCTGTTTTTT. This gives the protein CASTLAEYTGELFF.

This clonotype was seen many times. DNA for the CDR3: TGCAGTGCCGTGACGACTAGCGGAACCTACGAGCAGTACTTC. Translation gives CSAVTTSGTYEQYF. The chain recombines TRBV20-1 with TRBJ2-7, with 9 bases that match TRBD2. V lost 6 bases to trimming and J lost 2 bases; unmatched junction nucleotides: 8. This CDR3 is 14 amino acids long. Germline CDR1 and CDR2: DFQATT and SNEGSKA (reference sequence).

The chain has TRBV10-3 and TRBJ1-1; perhaps TRBD1 as D (6 bases). The CDR3 extends over 15 amino acids. Germline V gives CDR1 ENHRY, CDR2 SYGVKD. Trimming took 0 bases from V and 0 from J, leaving 8 bases between them. CDR3 sequence: CAISESGQLNTEAFF. CDR3 sequence (DNA): TGTGCCATCAGTGAGTCGGGACAACTGAACACTGAAGCTTTCTTT.

The chain couples TRBV7-2 to TRBJ2-1; tentatively, D is TRBD2 (6 bases). Trimming shortened V by 5 bases and J by 6 bases, and 14 bases separated the two germline ends. Germline assignment: CDR1 SGHTA and CDR2 FQGNSA. The CDR3 spans 14 residues. DNA of the CDR3: TGTGCCAGCAGCCCAGAGGTAGCGGTCAATGAGCAGTTCTTC. This encodes CASSPEVAVNEQFF. The whole variable domain, remainder taken from reference TRBV7-2 and TRBJ2-1, is GAGVSQSPSNKVTEKGKDVELRCDPISGHTALYWYRQSLGQGLEFLIYFQGNSAPDKSGLPSDRFSAERTGGSVSTLTIQRTQQEDSAVYLCASSPEVAVNEQFFGPGTRLTVL.

In the case of this clonotype: A read error may be the cause here, since a much bigger clone is one base away. The chain recombines TRBV9 with TRBJ1-1; D might be TRBD1 (5 bases). The germline V gene encodes CDR1 SGDLS and CDR2 YYNGEE. CDR3 length: 15 amino acids. CDR3 DNA: TGTGCCAGCAGCGTAGTGGCAGGGCTGAACACTGAAGCTCTCTTT. Its translation is CASSVVAGLNTEALF.

Of note for this clonotype: This may come from a read error, since a much larger clone is one base off. The chain combines TRBV20-1 with TRBJ1-5; D possibly corresponds to TRBD1 (6 bases). V was trimmed by 3 bases and J by 3 bases, leaving 15 bases between them. Germline lookup yields CDR1 DFQATT and CDR2 SNEGSKA (reference sequence). This CDR3 is 15 amino acids long. In nucleotides, the CDR3 is TGCAGTGCTAGTCGGGGCGGGACAACCAATCAGCCCCAGCATTTT. Its protein product is CSASRGGTTNQPQHF.

Of note for this clonotype: A much larger clone sits a single nucleotide away, making a read error possible. The chain uses TRBV7-2 and TRBJ2-5, with D possibly matching TRBD1 (5 bases). The length of the CDR3 is 14 residues. Trimming took 5 bases from V and 5 from J, leaving 15 bases between them. Germline-derived CDR1 and CDR2 are SGHTA and FQGNSA. CDR3 DNA: TGTGCCAGCAGCCCCCCCAGGCCAGGGGAGACCCAGTACTTC. It specifies CASSPPRPGETQYF.

The V gene is TRBV12-3 or TRBV12-4, the J gene TRBJ2-5, with TRBD2 matching 9 bases. The CDR3 is 16 residues long. V dropped 4 bases and J dropped 0; count of bases not matched to a gene: 6. Written as DNA, the CDR3 is TGTGCCAGCAGTTACGTGGCTAGCGGGGACCAAGAGACCCAGTACTTC. Its protein product is CASSYVASGDQETQYF.

V gene TRBV7-8 combines with J gene TRBJ1-3; TRBD1 might be the D (5 bases). Trimming shortened V by 1 base and J by 0 bases, and 13 bases separated the two germline ends. CDR3 size: 17 residues. In germline, CDR1 is SGHVS, CDR2 FQNEAQ. CDR3 residues: CASSLESGQLSGNTIYF. In DNA, the CDR3 is TGTGCCAGCAGCTTAGAATCGGGGCAACTCTCTGGAAACACCATATATTTT. Combining the CDR3 with reference TRBV7-8 and TRBJ1-3 gives the whole variable domain GAGVSQSPRYKVAKRGQDVALRCDPISGHVSLFWYQQALGQGPEFLTYFQNEAQLDKSGLPSDRFFAERPEGSVSTLKIQRTQQEDSAVYLCASSLESGQLSGNTIYFGEGSWLTVV.

The table lists this clonotype with many counts. The genes are TRBV12-3 or TRBV12-4 and TRBJ1-1, with D possibly being TRBD1 (6 bases). This CDR3 has 14 amino acids. Between the trimmed V and J ends, which lost 0 bases and 11 bases, there was a span of 16 bases. CDR3 residues: CASSLAGTTGKAFF. Written as DNA, the CDR3 is TGTGCCAGCAGTTTAGCCGGGACAACGGGGAAGGCTTTCTTT.

This chain connects TRBV4-3 to TRBJ2-7, with D maybe TRBD1 (5 bases). The CDR3 is 14 residues long. From germline, CDR1 is LGHNA and CDR2 YSLEER. V shed 4 bases and J shed 3 bases, with 13 bases lying between them. The CDR3 spells CASSPGHLNYEQYF. The CDR3 DNA follows: TGCGCCAGCAGCCCCGGACACCTTAACTACGAGCAGTACTTC.

This chain uses TRBV9 with TRBJ1-5; D uncertain. CDR1 SGDLS and CDR2 YYNGEE come from the germline V gene. The CDR3 is 14 amino acids. Trimming stripped 0 bases from V and 6 bases from J, with 10 bases between. Written as DNA, the CDR3 is TGTGCCAGCAGCGTAGAAGTCGAGGGTCAGCCCCAGCATTTT. It translates to CASSVEVEGQPQHF.

This clonotype showed up just once. The gene calls are TRBV29-1 and TRBJ1-2; maybe TRBD1 (6 bases). The CDR3 is made up of 14 amino acids. The V gene's germline CDR1 is SQVTM and CDR2 ANQGSEA. V lost 8 bases and J 4 bases, leaving 20 bases between the germline ends. In DNA form, the CDR3 reads TGCAGCCCCTCCTACGGACAGCTGAGCTATGGCTACACCTTC. It encodes CSPSYGQLSYGYTF.

This chain joins TRBV7-9 and TRBJ2-7, with D possibly TRBD2 on 6 matching bases. CDR1 is SEHNR and CDR2 is FQNEAQ in the germline V gene (reference sequence). The germline V and J ends were trimmed by 5 bases and 4 bases, with 12 bases remaining between them. The CDR3 covers 13 residues. The CDR3 nucleotides read TGTGCCAGCAGCCAACGGGGGAGGTACGAGCAGTACTTC. Translation: CASSQRGRYEQYF.